Listed below are T cell receptor beta chains from one sample, sequenced in a study of metastatic and nonmetastatic thyroid tumors. TCRdb redid the clone calls on the PCR reads using MiXCR. In the table there are approximately 30,000 clones, approximately 7.4% of which are singletons. The specimen was blood. The receptors were gathered from a female donor with papillary thyroid cancer or a benign thyroid nodule (not recorded which). Some clones in this sample may be carry-over from other donors' samples. Each CDR3 is given with its conserved first and last residue. The D gene is left open where the match is weak. Size values are once, few and many counts, or a class for expanded clones, and some rows have none.

j_call v_call d_call clone_size cdr3_nt cdr3_aa
TRBJ2-1 TRBV5-1 TRBD2 many TGCGCCAGCAGCTTGGTGGCGGGAGGGCGGAACAATGAGCAGTTCTTC CASSLVAGGRNNEQFF
TRBJ1-2 TRBV20-1 NA many TGCAGTGCTAGTTTACCCCCATCTGGCTACACCTTC CSASLPPSGYTF
TRBJ2-5 TRBV5-1 TRBD2 many TGCGCCAGCAGCTGGGGAAGCGGGGGGAAAGAGACCCAGTACTTC CASSWGSGGKETQYF
TRBJ2-2 TRBV29-1 TRBD2 many TGCAGCGTTGTTCTTGAGCGGGAGCGCGACACCGGGGAGCTGTTTTTT CSVVLERERDTGELFF
TRBJ2-2 TRBV6-1 TRBD1 many TGTGCCAGCAGGCCACCGGGACAGGGATACACCGGGGAGCTGTTTTTT CASRPPGQGYTGELFF
TRBJ1-4 TRBV28 NA many TGTGCCAGCAGGTCCCCAGTGGGACATGGAGTCGAAAAACTGTTTTTT CASRSPVGHGVEKLFF
TRBJ2-1 TRBV20-1 TRBD2 many TGCAGTGCTAGAGATCATCGACTAGCTTTGCGCAATGAGCAGTTCTTC CSARDHRLALRNEQFF
TRBJ1-6 TRBV6-1 TRBD1 many TGTGCCAGCAGCCCCAGGGGGCAGAATAATTCACCCCTCCACTTT CASSPRGQNNSPLHF
TRBJ1-6 TRBV6-4 NA NA TGTGCCAGCAGTGACTCCCCCAATTCACCCCTCCACTTT CASSDSPNSPLHF
TRBJ1-1 TRBV9 NA many TGTGCCAGCAGCGCGTCCGGGAGGAACACTGAAGCTTTCTTT CASSASGRNTEAFF
TRBJ2-3 TRBV4-2 NA many TGTGCCAGCAGCCAAGTTTTTCGGGGGAGTGGGTACCCAGATACGCAGTATTTT CASSQVFRGSGYPDTQYF
TRBJ2-3 TRBV12-3/TRBV12-4 NA many TGTGCCAGCAGTTTAATCACAGATACGCAGTATTTT CASSLITDTQYF
TRBJ1-2 TRBV12-3/TRBV12-4 TRBD1 many TGTGCCAGCAGGGATACAGGGGGTGCCCTTAGCTATGGCTACACCTTC CASRDTGGALSYGYTF
TRBJ1-1 TRBV25-1 NA many TGTGCCAGCAGTGAATTAACAGGGTCTGAAGCTTTCTTT CASSELTGSEAFF
TRBJ1-1 TRBV7-8 NA many TGTGCCAGCAGCTTAGCGGGGGCAGGGGCCGCTTTCTTT CASSLAGAGAAFF
TRBJ1-4 TRBV20-1 NA many TGCAGTGCTAGGTCGGGCGGGATCGCGTTTTTT CSARSGGIAFF
TRBJ1-6 TRBV6-1 NA many TGTGCCAGCAGAGCGGGCTGGAATTCACCCCTCCACTTT CASRAGWNSPLHF
TRBJ2-1 TRBV7-2 NA many TGTGCCAGCAGCTTATGGGGCGGTGAAGTTTCCTACAATGAGCAGTTCTTC CASSLWGGEVSYNEQFF
TRBJ1-2 TRBV3-1 TRBD1 many TGTGCCAGCAGCCTCGACAGGGGGTATGGCTACACCTTC CASSLDRGYGYTF
TRBJ1-2 TRBV15 TRBD1 many TGTGCCACCATCGACCAGACAGGGGACGGCTACACCTTC CATIDQTGDGYTF
TRBJ2-3 TRBV6-5 TRBD2 many TGTGCCAGCAGTTACCCTGGACTAGCATCAGATACGCAGTATTTT CASSYPGLASDTQYF
TRBJ1-2 TRBV24-1 TRBD1 many TGTGCCACCAGAGCGGACAGGGCCGCAGGCTACACCTTC CATRADRAAGYTF
TRBJ1-5 TRBV6-1 NA many TGTGCCAGCCTAGCGGGGGGGGATTCGAATCAGCCCCAGCATTTT CASLAGGDSNQPQHF
TRBJ1-2 TRBV5-1 NA medium-sized TGCGCCAGCAGCTTGGAAGGGTTTAACTATGGCTACACCTTC CASSLEGFNYGYTF
TRBJ2-2 TRBV11-1 NA many TGTGCCAGCAGCTTAGGTATGGGACCGAACACCGGGGAGCTGTTTTTT CASSLGMGPNTGELFF
TRBJ1-1 TRBV6-2/TRBV6-3 NA many TGTGCCAGCAGTTACCGGGGCGAAACTGAAGCTTTCTTT CASSYRGETEAFF
TRBJ1-2 TRBV12-3/TRBV12-4 TRBD1 many TGTGCCAGCAGCTCGGGACAGGCAACCTATGGCTACACCTTC CASSSGQATYGYTF
TRBJ1-5 TRBV28 NA many TGTGCCAGCAGTTTATCCCCTCGATTCGCTTCCCAGCATTTT CASSLSPRFASQHF
TRBJ2-1 TRBV11-1 TRBD2 many TGTGCCAGCAGCACCCGGGGACTAGCCGAGGAGCAGTTCTTC CASSTRGLAEEQFF
TRBJ2-7 TRBV6-2/TRBV6-3 NA many TGTGCAACAAGCGGTGCCAGGGGTACCTACGAGCAGTACTTC CATSGARGTYEQYF
TRBJ2-6 TRBV27 NA many TGTGCCAGCAGTCAACGGAGCACACCCCACTCTGGGGCCAACGTCCTGACTTTC CASSQRSTPHSGANVLTF
TRBJ2-1 TRBV6-1 NA many TGTGCCAGCAGTGAAGTCAGGGACAATGAGCAGTTCTTC CASSEVRDNEQFF
TRBJ1-1 TRBV6-5 TRBD1 many TGTGCCAGCAGTTACAGGGGAGGGGGCGCTGAAGCTTTCTTT CASSYRGGGAEAFF
TRBJ2-1 TRBV7-9 NA many TGTGCCAGCAGCCGTATGGGGGCTAGCTTCGATGAGCAGTTCTTC CASSRMGASFDEQFF
TRBJ1-1 TRBV28 NA many TGTGCCAGCAGTTTCCTGGACAGGAACACTGAAGCTTTCTTT CASSFLDRNTEAFF
TRBJ2-3 TRBV4-1 TRBD2 many TGCGCCAGCAGCCAAGCGGTGACTAGCATTACGGGAGATACGCAGTATTTT CASSQAVTSITGDTQYF
TRBJ2-3 TRBV20-1 NA many TGCAGTGCGCTCGCGACTCGGCAAGATACGCAGTATTTT CSALATRQDTQYF
TRBJ2-6 TRBV28 TRBD1 few TGTGCCACGGACAGGGTATCTGGGGCCAACGTCCTTACTTTC CATDRVSGANVLTF
TRBJ2-3 TRBV5-4 TRBD2 many TGTGCCAGCAGCTTGGGACTAGCGGGGCGCACAGATACGCAGTATTTT CASSLGLAGRTDTQYF
TRBJ1-1 TRBV6-1 NA many TGTGCCAGCAGTCCATTCACCGGAGAAGCTTTCTTT CASSPFTGEAFF
TRBJ2-7 TRBV20-1 NA many TGCAGTGCTCCCCGGGGGGCGAATCCAGCCGAGCAGTACTTC CSAPRGANPAEQYF
TRBJ2-7 TRBV30 NA many TGTGCCTGGGGTGCAGGACCCTTTTACGAGCAGTACTTC CAWGAGPFYEQYF
TRBJ2-7 TRBV18 NA many TGTGCCAGCTCACACTCCTACGAGCAGTACTTC CASSHSYEQYF
TRBJ1-1 TRBV4-2 TRBD1 many TGTGCCAGCAGCCCCCGCGTACTATTGCCAGGGGGCGCCGGCACTGAAGCTTTCTTT CASSPRVLLPGGAGTEAFF
TRBJ2-7 TRBV20-1 NA many TGCAGTGCTCCTAAGTCAGGACTACTCTACGAGCAGTACTTC CSAPKSGLLYEQYF
TRBJ1-2 TRBV6-2/TRBV6-3 NA many TGTGCCAGCGTTGAACAGATAAACTATGGCTACACCTTC CASVEQINYGYTF
TRBJ1-4 TRBV6-1 NA many TGTGCCAGCGCCGGCGGGGGGACGGGTGAAAAACTGTTTTTT CASAGGGTGEKLFF
TRBJ2-5 TRBV5-1 NA NA TGCGCCAGCAGCCAAGATGGGCGGGCCCGAGAGACCCAGTACTTC CASSQDGRARETQYF
TRBJ2-1 TRBV11-2 TRBD2 many TGTGCCAGCAGCCCCGCGGGGGTGGGTGAGCAGTTCTTC CASSPAGVGEQFF
TRBJ1-2 TRBV6-1 TRBD1 many TGTGCCAGCAGTAGGGGGACAGATTATGGCTACACCTTC CASSRGTDYGYTF
TRBJ1-5 TRBV7-2 NA many TGTGCCAGCAGCTTATCCGGGGCGAGCAATCAGCCCCAGCATTTT CASSLSGASNQPQHF
TRBJ2-2 TRBV11-2 NA NA TGTGCCAGCAGCTTAGGGGGGTGGGAACCGAACACCGGGGAGCTGTTTTTT CASSLGGWEPNTGELFF
TRBJ2-2 TRBV24-1 NA many TGTGCCACCAGTGATCCGGAGGTGACCGGGGAGCTGTTTTTT CATSDPEVTGELFF
TRBJ1-2 TRBV27 NA many TGTGCCAGCAGTTTATGGGGTGACACAGCGTACTATGGCTACACCTTC CASSLWGDTAYYGYTF
TRBJ1-4 TRBV15 TRBD1 large TGTGCCACCAGCAGAGGACAGGGGGCGCAGGCTAATGAAAAACTGTTTTTT CATSRGQGAQANEKLFF
TRBJ2-1 TRBV30 NA many TGTGCCTGGAGTCCTCTAAACAATGAGCAGTTCTTC CAWSPLNNEQFF
TRBJ2-3 TRBV7-9 TRBD2 many TGTGCCAGCAGCTCAAGCGGGGGTAGCACAGATACGCAGTATTTT CASSSSGGSTDTQYF
TRBJ1-5 TRBV6-1 NA many TGTGCCAGCATCGGTGGTATCCCGCTATTAGGGGCCCAGCATTTT CASIGGIPLLGAQHF
TRBJ2-7 TRBV7-7 TRBD2 many TGTGCTAGCAGCTTAGGAGCGGGAGGCTACGAGCAGTACTTC CASSLGAGGYEQYF